The entry below describes one T cell receptor (beta chain). J lost 4 bases, V lost 5 bases, and 5 bases had no gene match. Germline V gives CDR1 SGHVS, CDR2 FNYEAQ. The CDR3 covers 14 residues. Clones were sequenced by immunoSEQ multiplex PCR, and TCRdb holds only the in-frame ones, with some missing. Here the sample spans roughly 26,000 clones, 92% being singletons. These data are taken from a study of blood T cell repertoires in COVID-19. As for the study in general: The study drew acute and convalescent COVID-19 samples from the United States, Italy and Spain. From T cells, B-cell-depleted T cells, or PBMCs came the material, which was cDNA or gDNA.

Sequencing input: peripheral blood. The TCR originated in a human donor in a cohort sampled during active COVID-19. The rearrangement joins TRBV7-6 to TRBJ2-1; 7 bases align to TRBD1. CDR3 sequence (DNA): TGTGCCAGCAGCCCGGACAGGATTTACAATGAGCAGTTCTTC. This codes for CASSPDRIYNEQFF.